What follows is one T cell receptor (beta chain) and its context. Its matching antigen is unknown. These data are taken from a study of T cells in Graves' hyperthyroidism and ophthalmopathy. Findings and limits, study-wide: Patients with ophthalmopathy were separated from those with stable hyperthyroidism by a 13 V-J model.

Template material for amplifying TCR beta CDR3 regions consisted of RNA transcripts. HTBI primers were used for first-round RT-PCR of the TCR CDR3. MiXCR, run by TCRdb on the multiplex PCR reads, gives a single entry per CDR3 protein. The profile covers some 510,000 distinct CDR3 sequences, with about 45% appearing a single time and about 7.9% taken by the ten largest. V trimming: 4 bases; J trimming: 3 bases; junction bases outside the gene matches: 6. Germline V gene data show CDR1 as PRHDT and CDR2 as FYEKMQ (reference sequence). CDR3 length equals 15 residues. The chain links TRBV13 to TRBJ1-5; 7 bases map to TRBD1. The sequenced material came from peripheral blood or thyroid tissue (not recorded which). This clonotype was sampled from a young woman with Graves' hyperthyroidism. The CDR3 is CASSSTGRINQPQHF. The CDR3 bases are TGTGCCAGCAGCTCGACAGGGAGAATCAATCAGCCCCAGCATTTT.